Given below is one TCR beta chain in context. The source of the sample is a study of post-analysis software for immune sequencing data. The wider study: Recorded disease courses covered relapsing-remitting, secondary progressive and progressive-relapsing multiple sclerosis. Some patients had no subtype annotation.

TCR beta cDNA libraries had unique molecular identifiers. TCRdb redid the calling of the PCR reads with MiXCR, one entry per CDR3 protein. Seen here are 600,000 to 700,000 distinct CDR3 sequences, 55% to 60% observed once, and the top ten hold approximately 11%. This clonotype originated in a girl aged 2-15 years with multiple sclerosis. The source material was blood.

The CDR3 nucleotides are TGTGCCAGCAGTCCTAGGACTAGCCGCGGGCAGTTCTTC. Its protein is CASSPRTSRGQFF. The J gene is TRBJ2-1, the V gene TRBV12-3 or TRBV12-4; TRBD2 agrees at 8 bases. V trimming: 5 bases; J trimming: 12 bases; junction bases outside the gene matches: 9. CDR3 length: 13 residues.